The rows below give T cell receptor beta chains drawn from one sample of a study of CD8 T cells in ankylosing spondylitis. TCRdb re-called the 5' RACE reads with MiXCR, one entry per CDR3 protein. This table has around 75,000 distinct CDR3 sequences, roughly 5% appearing once. The sample taken for sequencing was blood, either unsorted or a sorted T cell fraction (not recorded which). These receptors were collected from a male donor with ankylosing spondylitis or in good health (not recorded which). CDR3s include the opening cysteine and the closing phenylalanine or tryptophan. The D gene is left open where the match is weak. The size of a clone is reported for some rows only, either as once, few or many, or as a class for expanded clones.

j_call cdr3_length v_call d_call clone_size cdr3_nt cdr3_aa
TRBJ1-4 15 TRBV12-3/TRBV12-4 NA NA TGTGCCAGCAGCCCCCGGACTGCTCCTAATGAAAAACTGTTTTTT CASSPRTAPNEKLFF
TRBJ2-7 15 TRBV20-1 TRBD1 many TGCAGTGCTAGCCTCGGACAGGGGGTAATCGACGAGCAGTACTTC CSASLGQGVIDEQYF
TRBJ2-1 13 TRBV29-1 TRBD1 many TGCAGCGTCGGACAGGGCTTTAACAATGAGCAGTTCTTC CSVGQGFNNEQFF
TRBJ2-2 12 TRBV29-1 NA NA TGCAGCGCCTTAGAGCCATCCGGGGAGCTGTTTTTT CSALEPSGELFF
TRBJ2-1 14 TRBV15 NA many TGTGCCACCAGGGGACCGTGGGCATACAATGAGCAGTTCTTC CATRGPWAYNEQFF
TRBJ1-1 12 TRBV20-1 NA many TGCAGTGGGGCGACAGGGAACACTGAAGCTTTCTTT CSGATGNTEAFF
TRBJ2-7 15 TRBV7-6 NA many TGTGCCAGCAGCTCTACGCCGACGCAGGCCTACGAGCAGTACTTC CASSSTPTQAYEQYF
TRBJ2-1 16 TRBV5-6 TRBD2 many TGTGCCAGCAGCCGGACGACTAGCGGGGACTACAATGAGCAGTTCTTC CASSRTTSGDYNEQFF
TRBJ2-1 14 TRBV18 TRBD2 many TGTGCCAGCACGGGCAGCGGGGGTAACAATGAGCAGTTCTTC CASTGSGGNNEQFF
TRBJ1-2 19 TRBV3-1 TRBD1 many TGTGCCAGCAGCCAGCAAGGCAGGAACAGGGGGTTTGTAGACTATGGCTACACCTTC CASSQQGRNRGFVDYGYTF
TRBJ1-1 13 TRBV6-6 NA many TGTGCCAGCATTTTAACGGGGAACACTGAAGCTTTCTTT CASILTGNTEAFF
TRBJ1-2 11 TRBV29-1 NA many TGCAGCGTTGGGGACCTCTATGGCTACACCTTC CSVGDLYGYTF
TRBJ1-2 14 TRBV12-3/TRBV12-4 NA many TGTGCCAGCAGCCCAACGGGAGGGCAGGGTGGCTACACCTTC CASSPTGGQGGYTF
TRBJ2-3 16 TRBV10-1 TRBD2 many TGCGCCAGCAGTGAAAGCGGGCTAGCGGGCGCAGATACGCAGTATTTT CASSESGLAGADTQYF
TRBJ1-4 15 TRBV4-3 NA many TGCGCCAGCAGCCAAGTTCTACAGGGAGGTGAAAAACTGTTTTTT CASSQVLQGGEKLFF
TRBJ2-4 15 TRBV9 TRBD1 many TGTGCCAGCAGCGACCCTCCGACAGGGAGTAACATTCAGTACTTC CASSDPPTGSNIQYF
TRBJ2-4 15 TRBV6-1 NA many TGTGCCAGCAGTGAATTAGGTTGGGGGTCAAACATTCAGTACTTC CASSELGWGSNIQYF
TRBJ2-2 16 TRBV11-1 NA many TGTGCCAGCAGCCAAGGGACAACGGCCGGCACCGGGGAGCTGTTTTTT CASSQGTTAGTGELFF
TRBJ1-3 18 TRBV7-2 TRBD1 NA TGTGCCAGCAGCTTAACGCTTCCGGGACAGGGGGCTGGAAACACCATATATTTT CASSLTLPGQGAGNTIYF
TRBJ2-7 17 TRBV6-5 NA many TGTGCCAGCAGTTACTCGATTTCTCTAGTCCGGGGCTACGAGCAGTACTTC CASSYSISLVRGYEQYF
TRBJ2-7 14 TRBV7-2 NA NA TGTGCCAGCAGCCCCCGGACATTCCCCTACGAGCAGTACTTC CASSPRTFPYEQYF
TRBJ2-7 13 TRBV2 NA many TGTGCCAGCATCAGAACGATAACCTACGAGCAGTACTTC CASIRTITYEQYF
TRBJ2-1 15 TRBV6-1 NA many TGTGCCAGCAGTGCAGACGAGGGCTCCTACAATGAGCAGTTCTTC CASSADEGSYNEQFF
TRBJ2-3 15 TRBV14 TRBD1 many TGTGCCAGCAGCCTCTGGACAGGGGGAGATGATACGCAGTATTTT CASSLWTGGDDTQYF
TRBJ1-1 15 TRBV6-1 TRBD1 many TGTGCCAGCAGGGGACAGGGGGCAGGAAACACTGAAGCTTTCTTT CASRGQGAGNTEAFF
TRBJ2-1 16 TRBV29-1 TRBD2 many TGCAGCGTTGAACCGTGGGTAGCGGGGGGTCTCAATGAGCAGTTCTTC CSVEPWVAGGLNEQFF
TRBJ2-5 12 TRBV18 NA many TGTGCCAGCTCACCGTCGGAGGAGACCCAGTACTTC CASSPSEETQYF
TRBJ2-7 13 TRBV29-1 TRBD1 many TGCAGCGCCTCGGGACAGGGGGCTCACGAGCAGTACTTC CSASGQGAHEQYF
TRBJ1-1 14 TRBV5-5 NA many TGTGCCAGCAGCTTGACGGGGGGGCTCACGGAAGCTTTCTTT CASSLTGGLTEAFF
TRBJ1-1 14 TRBV9 NA many TGTGCCAGCAGCGTCTGGGAGGGGTCCCCCGAAGCTTTCTTT CASSVWEGSPEAFF
TRBJ1-1 15 TRBV28 TRBD1 many TGTGCCAGCAGTTTATCCCCCGGACAGGTCACTGAAGCTTTCTTT CASSLSPGQVTEAFF
TRBJ1-4 15 TRBV20-1 TRBD1 many TGCAGTGCTAGCCCTTTGGGACAGGGGAGCGAAAAACTGTTTTTT CSASPLGQGSEKLFF
TRBJ2-4 14 TRBV5-1 NA many TGCGCCAGCAGAGTTGCGTCGGGCGGAAACATTCAGTACTTC CASRVASGGNIQYF
TRBJ2-2 15 TRBV6-2/TRBV6-3 TRBD1 many TGTGCCAGCGCGTGGCGGACAGGGTACACCGGGGAGCTGTTTTTT CASAWRTGYTGELFF
TRBJ1-1 15 TRBV6-1 NA NA TGTGCCAGCAGAGGAACCAGGGTGGAGTTCACTGAAGCTTTCTTT CASRGTRVEFTEAFF
TRBJ2-7 14 TRBV5-1 NA many TGCGCCAGCAGCTCGGCTGGGGGGTCCTACGAGCAGTACTTC CASSSAGGSYEQYF
TRBJ2-3 13 TRBV6-6 NA many TGTGCCAGCAGTTACCACGAATGGGATACGCAGTATTTT CASSYHEWDTQYF
TRBJ2-1 15 TRBV6-1 TRBD1 many TGTGCCAGCAGTATGACCGGGACAGGGAACAATGAGCAGTTCTTC CASSMTGTGNNEQFF
TRBJ2-1 15 TRBV6-1 TRBD2 many TGTGCCAGCAGTGAAGGGACTAGCAGGTCCAATGAGCAGTTCTTC CASSEGTSRSNEQFF
TRBJ1-1 13 TRBV6-6 NA many TGTGCCAGCAGTTACTCGCAGATCGCTGAAGCTTTCTTT CASSYSQIAEAFF
TRBJ2-1 17 TRBV6-5 TRBD2 many TGTGCCAGCAGTTACTCGGGACTAGCGGGGGTGTACAATGAGCAGTTCTTC CASSYSGLAGVYNEQFF